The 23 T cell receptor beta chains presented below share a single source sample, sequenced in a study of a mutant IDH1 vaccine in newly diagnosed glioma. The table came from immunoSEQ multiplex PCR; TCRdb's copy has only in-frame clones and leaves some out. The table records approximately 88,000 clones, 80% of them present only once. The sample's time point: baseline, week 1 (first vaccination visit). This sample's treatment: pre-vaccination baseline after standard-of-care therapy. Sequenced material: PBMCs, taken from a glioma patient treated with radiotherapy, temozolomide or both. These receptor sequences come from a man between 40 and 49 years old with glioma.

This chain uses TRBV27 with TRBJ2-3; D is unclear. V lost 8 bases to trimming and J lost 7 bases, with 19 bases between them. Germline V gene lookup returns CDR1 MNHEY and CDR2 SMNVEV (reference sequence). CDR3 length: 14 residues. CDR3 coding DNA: TGTGCCAGCTTTAGTCCTCTCCTCTCACATACGCAGTATTTT. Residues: CASFSPLLSHTQYF.

The CDR3 DNA is TGTGCCAGCAGTGCCGCGGGATCCCACAATGAGCAGTTCTTC. It codes for CASSAAGSHNEQFF. The genes are TRBV25-1 and TRBJ2-1, with D possibly being TRBD2 (6 bases). This CDR3 has 14 residues. Germline V gene data show CDR1 as MGHDK and CDR2 as SYGVNS. V gave up 4 bases and J gave up 5 bases, with 12 bases separating them.

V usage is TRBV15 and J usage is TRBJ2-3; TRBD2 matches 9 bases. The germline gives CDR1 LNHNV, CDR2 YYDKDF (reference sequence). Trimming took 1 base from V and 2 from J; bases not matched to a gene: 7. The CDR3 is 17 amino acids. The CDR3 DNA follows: TGTGCCACCAGCAGAGCCTTTGGGACTAGCCTCACAGATACGCAGTATTTT. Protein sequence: CATSRAFGTSLTDTQYF.

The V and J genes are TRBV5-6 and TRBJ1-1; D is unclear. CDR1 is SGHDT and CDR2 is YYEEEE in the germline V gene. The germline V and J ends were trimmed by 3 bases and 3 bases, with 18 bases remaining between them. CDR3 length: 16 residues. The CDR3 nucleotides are TGTGCCAGCAGCTCGGCAAATAGAGCCTTGGACACTGAAGCTTTCTTT. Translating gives CASSSANRALDTEAFF.

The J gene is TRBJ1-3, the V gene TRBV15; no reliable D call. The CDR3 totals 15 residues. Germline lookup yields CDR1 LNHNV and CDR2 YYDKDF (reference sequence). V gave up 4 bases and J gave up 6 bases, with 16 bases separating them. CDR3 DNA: TGTGCCACCAGCAACCCATCCGGGAGGGAAAACACCATATATTTT. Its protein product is CATSNPSGRENTIYF.

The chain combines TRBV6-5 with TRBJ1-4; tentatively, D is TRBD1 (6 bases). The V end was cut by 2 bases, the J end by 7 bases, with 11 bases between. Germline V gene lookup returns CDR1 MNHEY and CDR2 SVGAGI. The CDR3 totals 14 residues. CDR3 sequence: CASSYGRGGEKLFF. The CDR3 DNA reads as TGTGCCAGCAGTTACGGCAGGGGTGGTGAAAAACTGTTTTTT.

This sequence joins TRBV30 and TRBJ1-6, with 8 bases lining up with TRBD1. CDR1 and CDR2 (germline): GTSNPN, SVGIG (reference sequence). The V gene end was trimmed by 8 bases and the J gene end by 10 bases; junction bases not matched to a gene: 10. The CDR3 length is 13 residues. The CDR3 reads CAVGRQGSSPLHF. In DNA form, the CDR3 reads TGTGCCGTCGGGAGACAGGGGAGCTCACCCCTCCACTTT.

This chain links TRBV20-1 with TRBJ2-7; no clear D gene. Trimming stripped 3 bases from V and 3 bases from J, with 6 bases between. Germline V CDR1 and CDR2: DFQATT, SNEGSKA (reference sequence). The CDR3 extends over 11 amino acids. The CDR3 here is CSASGYYEQYF. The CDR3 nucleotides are TGCAGTGCTAGCGGTTACTACGAGCAGTACTTC.

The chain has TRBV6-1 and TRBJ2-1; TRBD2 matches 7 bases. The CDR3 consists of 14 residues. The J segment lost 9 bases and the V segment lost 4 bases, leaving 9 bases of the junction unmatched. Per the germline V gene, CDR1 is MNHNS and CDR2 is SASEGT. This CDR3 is CASSVGEGRGEQFF. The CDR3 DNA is TGTGCCAGCAGTGTAGGGGAGGGCCGGGGTGAGCAGTTCTTC.

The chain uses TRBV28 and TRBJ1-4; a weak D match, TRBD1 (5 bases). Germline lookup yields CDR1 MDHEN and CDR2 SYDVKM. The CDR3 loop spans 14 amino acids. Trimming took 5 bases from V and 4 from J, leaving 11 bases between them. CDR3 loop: CASSPHRFNEKLFF. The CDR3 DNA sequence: TGTGCCAGCAGTCCTCACAGGTTTAATGAAAAACTGTTTTTT.

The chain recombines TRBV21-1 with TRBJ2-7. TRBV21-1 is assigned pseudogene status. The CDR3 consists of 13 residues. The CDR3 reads CASSKQETYEQYF. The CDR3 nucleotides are TGTGCCAGCAGCAAACAGGAGACCTACGAGCAGTACTTC.

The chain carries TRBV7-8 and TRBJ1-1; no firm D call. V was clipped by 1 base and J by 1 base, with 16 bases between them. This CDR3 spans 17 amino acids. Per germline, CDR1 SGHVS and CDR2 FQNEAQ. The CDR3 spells CASSLDAGTTTNTEAFF. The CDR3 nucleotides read TGTGCCAGCAGCTTAGATGCAGGAACCACAACGAACACTGAAGCTTTCTTT.

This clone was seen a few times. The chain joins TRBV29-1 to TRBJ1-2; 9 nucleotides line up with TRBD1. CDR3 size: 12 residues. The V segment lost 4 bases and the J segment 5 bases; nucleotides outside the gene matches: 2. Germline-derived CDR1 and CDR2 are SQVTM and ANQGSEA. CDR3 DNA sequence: TGCAGCGTTGCCGGGACAGGGTATGGCTACACCTTC. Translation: CSVAGTGYGYTF.

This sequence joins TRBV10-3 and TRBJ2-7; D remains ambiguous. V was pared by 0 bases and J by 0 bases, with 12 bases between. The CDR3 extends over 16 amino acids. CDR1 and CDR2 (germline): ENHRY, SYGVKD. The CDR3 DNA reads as TGTGCCATCAGTGAGTCGAAGGCCGATAGCTCCTACGAGCAGTACTTC. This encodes CAISESKADSSYEQYF.

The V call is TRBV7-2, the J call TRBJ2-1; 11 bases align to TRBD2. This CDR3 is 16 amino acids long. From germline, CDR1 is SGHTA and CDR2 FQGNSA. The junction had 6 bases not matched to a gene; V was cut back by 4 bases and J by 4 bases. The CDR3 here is CASSSGGLAGYNEQFF. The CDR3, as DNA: TGTGCCAGCAGCTCAGGTGGACTAGCGGGTTACAATGAGCAGTTCTTC.

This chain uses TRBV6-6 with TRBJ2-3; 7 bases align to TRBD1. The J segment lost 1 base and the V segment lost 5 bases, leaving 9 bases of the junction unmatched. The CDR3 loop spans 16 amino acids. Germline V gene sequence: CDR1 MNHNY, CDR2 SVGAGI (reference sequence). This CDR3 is CASSIFLGQGTDTQYF. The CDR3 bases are TGTGCCAGCAGTATCTTCCTCGGACAGGGCACAGATACGCAGTATTTT.

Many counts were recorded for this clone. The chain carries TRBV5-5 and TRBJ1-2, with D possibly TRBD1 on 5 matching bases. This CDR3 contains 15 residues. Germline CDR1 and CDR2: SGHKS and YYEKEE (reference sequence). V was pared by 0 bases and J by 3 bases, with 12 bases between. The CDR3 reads CASSLAGRVHYGYTF. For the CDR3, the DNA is TGTGCCAGCAGCTTGGCTGGCAGGGTTCACTATGGCTACACCTTC.

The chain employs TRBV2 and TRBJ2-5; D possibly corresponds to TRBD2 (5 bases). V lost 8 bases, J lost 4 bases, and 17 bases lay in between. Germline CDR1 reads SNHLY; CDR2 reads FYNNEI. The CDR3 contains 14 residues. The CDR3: CASLKNRGSETQYF. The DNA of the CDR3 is TGTGCCAGCTTAAAGAACCGAGGGTCAGAGACCCAGTACTTC. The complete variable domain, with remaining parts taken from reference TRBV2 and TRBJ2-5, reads EPEVTQTPSHQVTQMGQEVILRCVPISNHLYFYWYRQILGQKVEFLVSFYNNEISEKSEIFDDQFSVERPDGSNFTLKIRSTKLEDSAMYFCASLKNRGSETQYFGPGTRLLVL.

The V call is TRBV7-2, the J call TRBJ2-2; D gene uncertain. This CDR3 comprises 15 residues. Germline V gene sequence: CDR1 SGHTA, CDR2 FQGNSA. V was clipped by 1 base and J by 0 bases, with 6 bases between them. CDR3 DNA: TGTGCCAGCAGCTTAGGCCTCTCGAACACCGGGGAGCTGTTTTTT. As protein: CASSLGLSNTGELFF. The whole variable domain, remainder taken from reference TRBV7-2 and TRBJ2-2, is GAGVSQSPSNKVTEKGKDVELRCDPISGHTALYWYRQSLGQGLEFLIYFQGNSAPDKSGLPSDRFSAERTGGSVSTLTIQRTQQEDSAVYLCASSLGLSNTGELFFGEGSRLTVL.

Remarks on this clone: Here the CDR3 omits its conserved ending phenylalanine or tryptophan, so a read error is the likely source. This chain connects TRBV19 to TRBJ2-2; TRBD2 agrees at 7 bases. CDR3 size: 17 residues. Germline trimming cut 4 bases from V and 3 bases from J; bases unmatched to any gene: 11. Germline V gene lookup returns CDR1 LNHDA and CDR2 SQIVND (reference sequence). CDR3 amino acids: CASSSRRASGYTGELFV. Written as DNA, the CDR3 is TGTGCCAGTAGTAGCCGTCGGGCTAGCGGCTACACCGGGGAGCTGTTTGTT.

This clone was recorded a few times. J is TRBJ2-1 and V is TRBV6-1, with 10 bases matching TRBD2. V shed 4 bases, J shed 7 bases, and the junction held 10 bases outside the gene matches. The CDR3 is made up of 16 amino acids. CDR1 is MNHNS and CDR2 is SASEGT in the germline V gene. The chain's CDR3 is CASSARTSGTGNEQFF. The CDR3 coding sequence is TGTGCCAGCAGTGCGCGGACTAGCGGTACGGGGAATGAGCAGTTCTTC.

CDR3 sequence (DNA): TGTGCCAGCGCTACCGGGACAGAGATTTCTGAAGCTTTCTTT. It yields the protein CASATGTEISEAFF. This chain connects TRBV6-6 to TRBJ1-1, with 7 bases identical to TRBD1. V lost 8 bases to trimming and J lost 6 bases; unmatched junction nucleotides: 12. Germline assignment: CDR1 MNHNY and CDR2 SVGAGI (reference sequence). The CDR3 is made up of 14 amino acids.

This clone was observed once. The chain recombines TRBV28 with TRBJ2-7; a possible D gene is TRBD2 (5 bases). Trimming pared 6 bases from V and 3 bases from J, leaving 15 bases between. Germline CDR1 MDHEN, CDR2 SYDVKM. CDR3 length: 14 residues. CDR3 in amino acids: CASRSGSSHYEQYF. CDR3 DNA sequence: TGTGCCAGCAGGAGTGGGAGCAGCCACTACGAGCAGTACTTC.